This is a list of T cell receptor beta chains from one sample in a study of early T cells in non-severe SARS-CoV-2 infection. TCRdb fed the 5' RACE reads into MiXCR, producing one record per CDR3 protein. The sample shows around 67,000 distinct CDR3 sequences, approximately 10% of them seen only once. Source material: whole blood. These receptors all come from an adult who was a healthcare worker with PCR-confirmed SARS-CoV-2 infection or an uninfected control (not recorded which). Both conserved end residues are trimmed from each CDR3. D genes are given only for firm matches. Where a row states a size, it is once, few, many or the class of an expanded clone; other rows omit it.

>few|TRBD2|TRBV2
ASSRLAGGDTQY
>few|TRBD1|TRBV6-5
ASSYGQGRLNTEAF
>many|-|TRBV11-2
ASNTLSGHDAF
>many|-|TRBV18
ASSKIGAGANTEAF
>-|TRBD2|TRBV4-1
ASSTGLPLGELF
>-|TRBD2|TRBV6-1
ASSEGPGGGTDTQY
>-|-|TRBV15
ATSVMRGTDTQY
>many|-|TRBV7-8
ASSPLWGANEKLF
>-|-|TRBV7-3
ASSLGDNSYEQY
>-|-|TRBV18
ASSRREASYNEQF
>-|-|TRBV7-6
ASSLGGGPDTQY
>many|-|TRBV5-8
ASSLGGSSQPYTDTQY
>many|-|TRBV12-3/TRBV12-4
ASSQGTGLSYEQY
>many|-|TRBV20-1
SARDKPLLRETQY
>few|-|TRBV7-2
ASSLDRGGNNEQF
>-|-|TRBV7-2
ASSSLLGNTIY
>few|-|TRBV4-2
ASSQASRSFSSGNTIY
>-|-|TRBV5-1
ASSFQNLKADEQF
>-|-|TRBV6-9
ASPPEGHGYT
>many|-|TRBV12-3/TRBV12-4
ASSLVGGLSNQPQH
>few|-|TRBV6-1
ASRRLPGELF
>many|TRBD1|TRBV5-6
ASSFRDRGETQY
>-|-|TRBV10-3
AISDPGVNEKLF
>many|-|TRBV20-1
SARATTTDTQY
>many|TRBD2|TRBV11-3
ASSSPGGGRADPKNIQY
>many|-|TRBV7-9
ASSPFGISGNTIY
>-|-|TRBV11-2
ASSLEASGPIY
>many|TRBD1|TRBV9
ASSATGNFGELF
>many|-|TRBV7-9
ASSLSGYQETQY
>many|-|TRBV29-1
SVARVGQETQY
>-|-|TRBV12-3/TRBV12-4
ASSPELGRYEQY
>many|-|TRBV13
ASSLENPPREAF
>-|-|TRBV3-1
ASSPRRDEQF
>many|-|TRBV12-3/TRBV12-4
ASSLGHTLREQY
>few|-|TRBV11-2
ASSLDLDTEAF
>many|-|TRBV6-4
ASSDRGAGANVLT
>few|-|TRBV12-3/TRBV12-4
ASSFPGRNTEAF
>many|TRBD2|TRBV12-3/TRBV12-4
ASSPSGGGTGELF
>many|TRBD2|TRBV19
ASSIVGLADSYEQY
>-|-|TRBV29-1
SVEAGSSYEQY
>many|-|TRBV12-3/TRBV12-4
ASSAGLSSAF
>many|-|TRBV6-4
ASSGDPPTGELF
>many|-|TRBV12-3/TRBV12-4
ASNTRNTEAF
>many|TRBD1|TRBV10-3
AINARPDRNQETQY